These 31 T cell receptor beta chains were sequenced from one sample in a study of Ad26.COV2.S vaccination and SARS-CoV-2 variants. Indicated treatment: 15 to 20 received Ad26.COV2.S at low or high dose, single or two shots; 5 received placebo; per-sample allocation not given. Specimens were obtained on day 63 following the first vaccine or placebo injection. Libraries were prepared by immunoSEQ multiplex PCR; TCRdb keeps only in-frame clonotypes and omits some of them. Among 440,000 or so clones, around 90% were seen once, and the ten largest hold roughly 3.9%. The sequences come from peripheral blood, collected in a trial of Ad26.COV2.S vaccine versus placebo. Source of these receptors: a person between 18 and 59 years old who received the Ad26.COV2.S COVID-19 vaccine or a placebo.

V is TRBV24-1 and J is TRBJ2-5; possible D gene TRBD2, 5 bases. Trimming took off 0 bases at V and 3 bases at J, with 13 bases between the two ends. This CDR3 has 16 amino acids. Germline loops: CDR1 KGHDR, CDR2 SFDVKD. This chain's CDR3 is CATSDLGVERKETQYF. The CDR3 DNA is TGTGCCACCAGTGATTTGGGGGTTGAGCGGAAAGAGACCCAGTACTTC.

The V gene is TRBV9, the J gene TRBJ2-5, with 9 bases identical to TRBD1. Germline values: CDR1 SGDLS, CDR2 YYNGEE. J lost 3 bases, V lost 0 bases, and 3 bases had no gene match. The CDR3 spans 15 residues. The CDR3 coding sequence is TGTGCCAGCAGCGTAGAAGGGACAGGGAAAGAGACCCAGTACTTC. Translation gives CASSVEGTGKETQYF.

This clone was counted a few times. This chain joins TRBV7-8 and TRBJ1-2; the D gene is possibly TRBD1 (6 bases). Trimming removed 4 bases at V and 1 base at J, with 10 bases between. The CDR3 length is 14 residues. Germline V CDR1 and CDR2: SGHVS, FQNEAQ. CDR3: CASSWGHLNYGYTF. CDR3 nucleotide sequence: TGTGCCAGCAGCTGGGGACACCTTAACTATGGCTACACCTTC.

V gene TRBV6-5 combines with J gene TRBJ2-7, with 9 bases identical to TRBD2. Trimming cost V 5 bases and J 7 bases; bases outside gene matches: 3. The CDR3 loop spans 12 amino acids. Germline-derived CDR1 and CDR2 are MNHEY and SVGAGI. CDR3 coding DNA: TGTGCCAGCAGTCATCTAGCGGGAGAGCAGTACTTC. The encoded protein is CASSHLAGEQYF.

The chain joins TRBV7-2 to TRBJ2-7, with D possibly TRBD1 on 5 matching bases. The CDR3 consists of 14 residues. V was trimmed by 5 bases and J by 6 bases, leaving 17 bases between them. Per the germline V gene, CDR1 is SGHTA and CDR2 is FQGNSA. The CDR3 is CASSQDRAGSEQYF. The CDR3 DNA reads TGTGCCAGCAGCCAGGACCGGGCAGGGTCCGAGCAGTACTTC.

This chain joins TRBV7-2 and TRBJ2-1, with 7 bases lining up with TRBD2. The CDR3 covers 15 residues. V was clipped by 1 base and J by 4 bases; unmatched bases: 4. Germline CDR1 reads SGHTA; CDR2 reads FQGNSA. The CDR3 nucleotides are TGTGCCAGCAGCTTAGGGCTAGCGGAGTACAATGAGCAGTTCTTC. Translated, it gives CASSLGLAEYNEQFF.

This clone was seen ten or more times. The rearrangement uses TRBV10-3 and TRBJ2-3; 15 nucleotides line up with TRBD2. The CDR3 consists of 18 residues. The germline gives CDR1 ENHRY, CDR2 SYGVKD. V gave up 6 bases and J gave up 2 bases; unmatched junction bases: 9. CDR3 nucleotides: TGTGCCATCAGGCCGGGACTAGCGGGAGGCCCCGACACAGATACGCAGTATTTT. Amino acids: CAIRPGLAGGPDTDTQYF.

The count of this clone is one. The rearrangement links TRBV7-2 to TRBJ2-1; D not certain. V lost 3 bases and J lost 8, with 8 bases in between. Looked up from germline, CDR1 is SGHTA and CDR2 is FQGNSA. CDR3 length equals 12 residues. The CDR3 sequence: CASSFNTYEQFF. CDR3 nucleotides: TGTGCCAGCAGCTTTAACACGTATGAGCAGTTCTTC.

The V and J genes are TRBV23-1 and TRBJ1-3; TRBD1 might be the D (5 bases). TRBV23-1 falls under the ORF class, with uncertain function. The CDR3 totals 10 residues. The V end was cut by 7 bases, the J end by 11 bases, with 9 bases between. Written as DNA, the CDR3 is TGCGCCAGCATACAGGTCTCCATATATTTT. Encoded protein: CASIQVSIYF.

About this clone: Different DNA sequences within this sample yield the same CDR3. The chain's CDR3 is CASSQDGSYEQYF. CDR3 in DNA: TGTGCCAGCAGCCAAGATGGGTCCTACGAGCAGTACTTC. This chain links TRBV14 with TRBJ2-7; D is unclear. From germline, CDR1 is SGHDN and CDR2 FVKESK. The CDR3 totals 13 residues. V lost 0 bases and J lost 1, with 4 bases in between.

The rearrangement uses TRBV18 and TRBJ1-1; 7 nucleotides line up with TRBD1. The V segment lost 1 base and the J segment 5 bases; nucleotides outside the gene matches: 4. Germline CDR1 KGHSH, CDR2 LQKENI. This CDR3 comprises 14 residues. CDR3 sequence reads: CASSPQGQPTEAFF. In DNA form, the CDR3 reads TGTGCCAGCTCACCACAGGGACAGCCAACTGAAGCTTTCTTT. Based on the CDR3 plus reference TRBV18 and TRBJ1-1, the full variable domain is NAGVMQNPRHLVRRRGQEARLRCSPMKGHSHVYWYRQLPEEGLKFMVYLQKENIIDESGMPKERFSAEFPKEGPSILRIQQVVRGDSAAYFCASSPQGQPTEAFFGQGTRLTVV.

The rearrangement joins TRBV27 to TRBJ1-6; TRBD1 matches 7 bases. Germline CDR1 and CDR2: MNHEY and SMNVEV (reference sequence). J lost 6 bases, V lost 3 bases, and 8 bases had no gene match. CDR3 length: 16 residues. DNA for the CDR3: TGTGCCAGCAGTTTTTCGACCGGGACAGTTAATTCACCCCTCCACTTT. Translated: CASSFSTGTVNSPLHF.

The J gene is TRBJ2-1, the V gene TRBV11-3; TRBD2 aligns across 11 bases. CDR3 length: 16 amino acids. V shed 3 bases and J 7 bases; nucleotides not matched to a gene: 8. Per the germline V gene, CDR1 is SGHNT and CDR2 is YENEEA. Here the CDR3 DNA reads TGTGCCAGCAGCTTCGGTAGCGGGAGGGCTGGGAATGAGCAGTTCTTC. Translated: CASSFGSGRAGNEQFF.

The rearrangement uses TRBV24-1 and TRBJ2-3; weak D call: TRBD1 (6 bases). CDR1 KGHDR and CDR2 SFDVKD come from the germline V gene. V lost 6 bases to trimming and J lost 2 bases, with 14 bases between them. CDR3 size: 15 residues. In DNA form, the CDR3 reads TGTGCCACCAGTTCTGGACAGAAACTCACAGATACGCAGTATTTT. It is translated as CATSSGQKLTDTQYF.

For the CDR3, the DNA is TGTGCCAGCAGTCCAAGGACAGGGGGCGGCGAGCAGTACTTC. Its protein product is CASSPRTGGGEQYF. The chain couples TRBV27 to TRBJ2-7; 11 nucleotides align to TRBD1. The J segment lost 6 bases and the V segment lost 5 bases, leaving 6 bases of the junction unmatched. CDR3 length: 14 amino acids. Germline CDR1 and CDR2: MNHEY and SMNVEV (reference sequence).

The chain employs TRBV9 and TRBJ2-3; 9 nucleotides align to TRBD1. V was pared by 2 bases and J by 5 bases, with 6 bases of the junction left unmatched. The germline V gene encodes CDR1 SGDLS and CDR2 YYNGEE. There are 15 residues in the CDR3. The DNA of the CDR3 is TGTGCCAGCAGCGTCTGGGACAGGGCGGAAGATACGCAGTATTTT. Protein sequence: CASSVWDRAEDTQYF. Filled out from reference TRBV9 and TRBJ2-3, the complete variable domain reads DSGVTQTPKHLITATGQRVTLRCSPRSGDLSVYWYQQSLDQGLQFLIQYYNGEERAKGNILERFSAQQFPDLHSELNLSSLELGDSALYFCASSVWDRAEDTQYFGPGTRLTVL.

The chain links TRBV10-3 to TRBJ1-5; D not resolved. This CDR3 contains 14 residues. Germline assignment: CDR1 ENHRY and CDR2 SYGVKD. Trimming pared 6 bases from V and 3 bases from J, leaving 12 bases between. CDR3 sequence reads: CAIRPDGPNQPQHF. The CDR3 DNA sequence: TGTGCCATCAGGCCGGACGGACCCAATCAGCCCCAGCATTTT.

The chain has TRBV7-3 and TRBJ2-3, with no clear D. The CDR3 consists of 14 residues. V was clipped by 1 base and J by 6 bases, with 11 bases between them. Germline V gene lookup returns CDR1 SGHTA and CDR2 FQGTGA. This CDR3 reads CASSLMPVADTQYF. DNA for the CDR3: TGTGCCAGCAGCTTAATGCCGGTGGCTGATACGCAGTATTTT.

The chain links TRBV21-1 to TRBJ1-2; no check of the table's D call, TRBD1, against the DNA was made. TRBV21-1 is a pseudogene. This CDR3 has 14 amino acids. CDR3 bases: TGTGCCAGCAGCAAAGGGGACAGGGGGGAGGGCTACACCTTC. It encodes CASSKGDRGEGYTF.

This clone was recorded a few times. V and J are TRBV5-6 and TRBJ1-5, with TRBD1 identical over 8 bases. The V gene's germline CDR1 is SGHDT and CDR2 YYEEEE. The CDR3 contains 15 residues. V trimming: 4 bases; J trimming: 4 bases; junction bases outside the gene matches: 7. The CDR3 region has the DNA TGTGCCAGCAGCCCACAGGGGGGGCGAAATCAGCCCCAGCATTTT. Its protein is CASSPQGGRNQPQHF.

The CDR3: CASSLRTDRTRDTQYF. The CDR3, as DNA: TGTGCCAGCTCCCTAAGGACAGACAGAACCCGAGATACGCAGTATTTT. This chain uses TRBV18 with TRBJ2-3, with D perhaps matching TRBD1 (6 bases). CDR1 is KGHSH, CDR2 LQKENI, per germline. V was pared by 6 bases and J by 5 bases, with 21 bases between. There are 16 residues in the CDR3.

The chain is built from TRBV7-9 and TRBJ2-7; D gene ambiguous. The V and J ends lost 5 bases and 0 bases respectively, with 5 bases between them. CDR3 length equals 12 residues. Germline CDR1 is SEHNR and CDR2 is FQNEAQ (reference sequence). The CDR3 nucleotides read TGTGCCAGCAGCGTCGGCTCCTACGAGCAGTACTTC. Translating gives CASSVGSYEQYF.

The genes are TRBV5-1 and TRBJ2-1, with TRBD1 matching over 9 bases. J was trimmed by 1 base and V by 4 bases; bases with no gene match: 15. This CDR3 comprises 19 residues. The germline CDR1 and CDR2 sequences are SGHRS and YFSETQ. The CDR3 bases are TGCGCCAGCAGCGAGTTAATACAGGGGGCTACTAGGTCCTACAATGAGCAGTTCTTC. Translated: CASSELIQGATRSYNEQFF.

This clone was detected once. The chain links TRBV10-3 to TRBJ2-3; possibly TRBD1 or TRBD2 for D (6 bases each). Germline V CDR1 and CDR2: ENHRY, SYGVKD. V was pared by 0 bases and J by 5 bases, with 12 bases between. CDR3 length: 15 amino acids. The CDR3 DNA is TGTGCCATCAGTGAGTCATTCAGGGGAGGAGATACGCAGTATTTT. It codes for CAISESFRGGDTQYF.

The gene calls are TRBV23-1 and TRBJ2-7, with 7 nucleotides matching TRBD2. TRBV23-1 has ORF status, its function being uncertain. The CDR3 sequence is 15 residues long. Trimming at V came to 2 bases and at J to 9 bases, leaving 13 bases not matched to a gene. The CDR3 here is CASSQSRVRVAGQYF. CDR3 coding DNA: TGCGCCAGCAGTCAAAGCAGGGTCAGGGTAGCGGGGCAGTACTTC.

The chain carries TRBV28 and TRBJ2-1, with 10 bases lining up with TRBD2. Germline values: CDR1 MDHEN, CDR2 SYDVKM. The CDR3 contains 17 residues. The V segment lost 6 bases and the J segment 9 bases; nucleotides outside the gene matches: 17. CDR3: CASSPILLAGDLFEQFF. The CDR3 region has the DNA TGTGCCAGCAGCCCGATACTCCTAGCGGGAGATCTCTTTGAGCAGTTCTTC.

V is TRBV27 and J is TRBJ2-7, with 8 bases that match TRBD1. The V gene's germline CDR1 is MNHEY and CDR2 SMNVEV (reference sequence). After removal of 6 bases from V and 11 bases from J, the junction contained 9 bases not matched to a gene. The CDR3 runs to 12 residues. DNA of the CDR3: TGTGCCAGCAGACATAAACCGGGACAGGAGTACTTC. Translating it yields CASRHKPGQEYF.

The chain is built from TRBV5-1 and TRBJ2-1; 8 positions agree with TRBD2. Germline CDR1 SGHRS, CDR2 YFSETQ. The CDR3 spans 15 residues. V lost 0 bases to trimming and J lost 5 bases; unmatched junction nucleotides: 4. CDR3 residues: CASSLGLALNNEQFF. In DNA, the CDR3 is TGCGCCAGCAGCTTGGGACTAGCGCTAAACAATGAGCAGTTCTTC.

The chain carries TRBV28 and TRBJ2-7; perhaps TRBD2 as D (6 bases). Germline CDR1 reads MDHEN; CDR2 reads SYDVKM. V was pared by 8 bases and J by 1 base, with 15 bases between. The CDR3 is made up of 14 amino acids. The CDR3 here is CASYNRGGSYEQYF. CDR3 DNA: TGTGCCAGCTACAACCGGGGAGGATCCTACGAGCAGTACTTC. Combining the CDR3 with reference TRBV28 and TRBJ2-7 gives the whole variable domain DVKVTQSSRYLVKRTGEKVFLECVQDMDHENMFWYRQDPGLGLRLIYFSYDVKMKEKGDIPEGYSVSREKKERFSLILESASTNQTSMYLCASYNRGGSYEQYFGPGTRLTVT.

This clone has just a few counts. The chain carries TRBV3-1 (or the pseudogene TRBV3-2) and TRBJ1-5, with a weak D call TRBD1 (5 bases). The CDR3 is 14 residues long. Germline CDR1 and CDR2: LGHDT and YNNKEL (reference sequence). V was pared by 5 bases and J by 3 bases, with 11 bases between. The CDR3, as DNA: TGTGCCAGCAGCGGGGACGGCTTCAATCAGCCCCAGCATTTT. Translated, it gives CASSGDGFNQPQHF.

In DNA form, the CDR3 reads TGTGCCAGCAGTGACCCGGGACAGGGACTGGGAGAGACCCAGTACTTC. Translation: CASSDPGQGLGETQYF. The chain uses TRBV25-1 and TRBJ2-5, with 9 bases matching TRBD1. The germline gives CDR1 MGHDK, CDR2 SYGVNS. The CDR3 is 16 amino acids. V lost 3 bases, J lost 4 bases, and 9 bases stayed unmatched.